This T cell receptor (beta chain) was captured by sequencing in a study of radiotherapy plus CTLA-4 blockade in lung cancer. The overall study: For 15% to 20% of patients, objective responses occurred, and roughly 31% had disease control.

This clone was counted a few times. Antigen: not known. Trimming cost V 4 bases and J 4 bases; bases outside gene matches: 8. Germline V lookup: CDR1 MDHEN, CDR2 SYDVKM. CDR3 length: 15 amino acids. Whole-study findings and limits: Early shifts in blood T cell clones, with interferon-beta, reportedly predicted response best. Radiotherapy was combined with ipilimumab, and tumor-derived TCR clones then expanded in blood.

Here immunoSEQ multiplex PCR was the method, and the copy in TCRdb shows in-frame clones only, minus some. The table shows over 95,000 clones, with approximately 74% occurring only once. Those patients who had chemo-refractory metastatic non-small-cell lung cancer were given focal radiation along with CTLA-4 blockade through ipilimumab. Sample: peripheral blood, taken from a patient treated with radiotherapy plus ipilimumab. This receptor was taken from a human donor with non-small cell lung cancer who had a partial response to radiotherapy plus ipilimumab. Some clones in this sample may be carry-over from other donors' samples. The chain uses TRBV28 and TRBJ2-7; 9 positions agree with TRBD2. The CDR3: CASSSPSGAPYEQYF. Here the CDR3 DNA reads TGTGCCAGCAGTTCCCCTAGCGGGGCACCTTACGAGCAGTACTTC.